The clone carrying this T cell receptor beta chain was picked up many times. Antigen unknown. The data were taken from a study of T cell repertoires in cytomegalovirus infection. As for the study in general: A matching HLA type, together with CMV infection, was signaled by public TCR beta signatures.

Study conclusions and caveats: It was HLA-C-restricted CMV-specific TCR beta clonotypes that dominated the response ex vivo. Based on cumulative public TCR beta family frequency, carriers of CMV plus the relevant HLA were identified.

Via MiXCR, TCRdb re-called the reads, giving one row per CDR3 protein. Of some 680,000 distinct CDR3 sequences in the sample, about 40% were seen once. The material sequenced was PBMCs. The receptor was derived from a human donor in good health (CMV status not recorded). Some clones in this sample may be carry-over from other donors' samples.

The CDR3 loop is CASSLALGDRGPRIYGYTF. The CDR3 DNA reads TGTGCCAGCAGCTTAGCGCTCGGGGACAGGGGGCCCCGAATCTATGGCTACACCTTC. J is TRBJ1-2 and V is TRBV7-8; 12 nucleotides match TRBD1. Per the germline V gene, CDR1 is SGHVS and CDR2 is FQNEAQ. The CDR3 covers 19 residues. V lost 0 bases, J lost 4 bases, and 12 bases stayed unmatched.